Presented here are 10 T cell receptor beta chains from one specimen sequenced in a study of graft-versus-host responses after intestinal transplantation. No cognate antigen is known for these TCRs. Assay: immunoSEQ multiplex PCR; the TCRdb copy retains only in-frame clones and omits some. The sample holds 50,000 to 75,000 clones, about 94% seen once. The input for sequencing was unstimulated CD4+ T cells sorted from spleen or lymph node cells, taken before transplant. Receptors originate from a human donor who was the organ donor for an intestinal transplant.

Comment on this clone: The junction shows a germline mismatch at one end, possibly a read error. The CDR3 here is CASSLGLVGTNTGDLFF. CDR3 nucleotide sequence: TGTGCCAGCAGCTTAGGTTTGGTCGGTACGAACACCGGGGATCTGTTTTTT. The chain joins TRBV7-2 to TRBJ2-2; D is possibly TRBD2 (5 bases). The CDR3 runs 17 residues. CDR1 SGHTA and CDR2 FQGNSA come from the germline V gene.

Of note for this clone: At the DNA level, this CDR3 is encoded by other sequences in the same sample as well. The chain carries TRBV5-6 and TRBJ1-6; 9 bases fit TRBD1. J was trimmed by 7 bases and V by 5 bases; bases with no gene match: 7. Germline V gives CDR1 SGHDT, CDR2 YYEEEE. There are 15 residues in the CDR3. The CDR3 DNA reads TGTGCCAGCAGTCTGGGACAGGGAGGCAATTCACCCCTCCACTTT. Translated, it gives CASSLGQGGNSPLHF.

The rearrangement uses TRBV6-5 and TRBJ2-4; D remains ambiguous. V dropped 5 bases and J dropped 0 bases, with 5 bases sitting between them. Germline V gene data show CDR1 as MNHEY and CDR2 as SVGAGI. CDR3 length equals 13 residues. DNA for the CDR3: TGTGCCAGCAGTAGCATAGCCAAAAACATTCAGTACTTC. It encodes CASSSIAKNIQYF.

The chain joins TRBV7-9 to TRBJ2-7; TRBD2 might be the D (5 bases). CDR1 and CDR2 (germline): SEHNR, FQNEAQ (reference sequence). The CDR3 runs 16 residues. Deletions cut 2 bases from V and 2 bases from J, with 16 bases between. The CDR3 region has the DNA TGTGCCAGCAGCTTAAACCCGCGGACTGTAACCTACGAGCAGTACTTC. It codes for CASSLNPRTVTYEQYF.

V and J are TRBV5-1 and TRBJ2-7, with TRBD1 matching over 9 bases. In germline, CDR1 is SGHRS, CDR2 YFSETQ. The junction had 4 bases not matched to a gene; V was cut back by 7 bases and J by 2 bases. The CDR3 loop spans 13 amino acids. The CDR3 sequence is CASRGTGTYEQYF. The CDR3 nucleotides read TGCGCCAGCCGCGGGACAGGGACCTACGAGCAGTACTTC.

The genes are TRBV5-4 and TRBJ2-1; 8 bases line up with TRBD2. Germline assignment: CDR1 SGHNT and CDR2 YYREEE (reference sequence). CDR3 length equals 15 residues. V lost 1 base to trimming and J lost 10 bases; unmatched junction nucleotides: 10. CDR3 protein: CASSLRAGGGPEQFF. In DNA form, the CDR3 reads TGTGCCAGCAGCTTGAGGGCGGGGGGCGGCCCCGAGCAGTTCTTC. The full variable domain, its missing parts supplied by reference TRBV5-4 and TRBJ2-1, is ETGVTQSPTHLIKTRGQQVTLRCSSQSGHNTVSWYQQALGQGPQFIFQYYREEENGRGNFPPRFSGLQFPNYSSELNVNALELDDSALYLCASSLRAGGGPEQFFGPGTRLTVL.

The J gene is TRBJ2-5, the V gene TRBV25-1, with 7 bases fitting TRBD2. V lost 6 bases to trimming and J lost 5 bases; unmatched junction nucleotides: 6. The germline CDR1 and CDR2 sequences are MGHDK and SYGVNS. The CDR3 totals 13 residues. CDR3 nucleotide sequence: TGTGCCAGCAGGGAAGCGGGGTTGGAGACCCAGTACTTC. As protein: CASREAGLETQYF.

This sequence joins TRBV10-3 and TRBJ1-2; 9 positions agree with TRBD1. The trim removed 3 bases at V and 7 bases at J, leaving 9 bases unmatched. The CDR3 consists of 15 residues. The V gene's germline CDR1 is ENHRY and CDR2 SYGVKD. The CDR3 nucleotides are TGTGCCATCAGTGACTTACAGGGGGCGCCGGGTGGCTACACCTTC. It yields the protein CAISDLQGAPGGYTF.

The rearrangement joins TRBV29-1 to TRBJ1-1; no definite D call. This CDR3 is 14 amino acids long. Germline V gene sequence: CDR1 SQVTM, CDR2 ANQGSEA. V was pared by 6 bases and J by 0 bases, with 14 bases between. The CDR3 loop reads CSVDPVKLNTEAFF. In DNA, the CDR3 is TGCAGCGTCGACCCCGTAAAGTTGAACACTGAAGCTTTCTTT.

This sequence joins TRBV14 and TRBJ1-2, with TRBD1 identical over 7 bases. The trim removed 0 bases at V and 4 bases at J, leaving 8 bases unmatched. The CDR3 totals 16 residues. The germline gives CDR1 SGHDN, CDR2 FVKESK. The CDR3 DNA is TGTGCCAGCAGCCAAGACCTGCAGGGGGATTTCTATGGCTACACCTTC. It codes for CASSQDLQGDFYGYTF.